This is a list of T cell receptor beta chains from one sample in a study of T cells in Graves' hyperthyroidism and ophthalmopathy. From the multiplex PCR reads, TCRdb called clonotypes with MiXCR, one entry per CDR3 protein. The sample holds approximately 400,000 distinct CDR3 sequences; about 13% are singletons and the top ten take around 21%. Sequencing was done on a sample of blood. These receptors came from a man in his thirties or forties with Graves' hyperthyroidism that later progressed to Graves' ophthalmopathy. The CDR3 runs from the conserved cysteine through the conserved F or W. A D gene is named only where the DNA matches it firmly. Only some rows state a clone size, as once, few, many or a class for expanded clones.

clone size	V gene	D gene	J gene	CDR3 protein	CDR3 DNA
many	TRBV12-3/TRBV12-4	TRBD1	TRBJ2-7	CASSLGTGVGEQYF	TGTGCCAGCAGTTTAGGGACAGGTGTGGGCGAGCAGTACTTC
NA	TRBV4-1	NA	TRBJ2-7	CASSQPGTKKSYEQYF	TGCGCCAGCAGCCAACCCGGGACAAAAAAATCCTACGAGCAGTACTTC
NA	TRBV18	NA	TRBJ1-1	CASSPEQGPPEAFF	TGTGCCAGCTCACCAGAACAGGGCCCCCCTGAAGCTTTCTTT
many	TRBV2	NA	TRBJ2-7	CASSVHLDPSYEQYF	TGTGCCAGCAGTGTCCACTTGGACCCCTCCTACGAGCAGTACTTC
NA	TRBV5-6	NA	TRBJ1-1	CASSPRALMVAFF	TGTGCCAGCAGCCCCCGGGCCCTAATGGTAGCTTTCTTT
many	TRBV12-3/TRBV12-4	TRBD1	TRBJ2-1	CASSLAGGMYEQFF	TGTGCCAGCAGTTTGGCAGGGGGAATGTATGAGCAGTTCTTC
NA	TRBV20-1	NA	TRBJ2-3	CSARAGSRTDTQYF	TGCAGTGCTAGAGCTGGTAGTCGCACAGATACGCAGTATTTT
NA	TRBV15	NA	TRBJ1-6	CATSRDQGEAPLHF	TGTGCCACCAGCAGAGATCAGGGAGAGGCACCCCTCCACTTT
many	TRBV6-1	TRBD1	TRBJ2-1	CASSSGQGINEQFF	TGTGCCAGCAGCTCGGGACAGGGGATTAATGAGCAGTTCTTC
many	TRBV3-1	NA	TRBJ2-1	CASSHSRVVGNEQFF	TGTGCCAGCAGCCATTCCAGGGTAGTAGGGAATGAGCAGTTCTTC
few	TRBV5-1	TRBD1	TRBJ1-1	CASSLTGGDTEAFF	TGCGCCAGCAGCCTGACAGGGGGGGACACTGAAGCTTTCTTT
many	TRBV10-3	NA	TRBJ2-7	CAISEGFYEQYF	TGTGCCATCAGTGAGGGTTTTTACGAGCAGTACTTC
NA	TRBV2	NA	TRBJ1-6	CAISELWGLNSPLHF	TGTGCCATCAGTGAGTTATGGGGGCTCAATTCACCCCTCCACTTT
NA	TRBV12-3/TRBV12-4	TRBD1	TRBJ2-1	CASSGRTGGRSYNEQFF	TGTGCCAGCAGTGGGCGAACAGGGGGTCGATCCTACAATGAGCAGTTCTTC
many	TRBV11-2	TRBD1	TRBJ1-4	CASSLFVMGTGNEKLFF	TGTGCCAGCAGCTTATTCGTGATGGGGACAGGGAATGAAAAACTGTTTTTT
many	TRBV6-1	NA	TRBJ1-2	CASSFRPSDYGYTF	TGTGCCAGCAGTTTCCGACCGTCAGACTATGGCTACACCTTC
many	TRBV5-1	NA	TRBJ1-1	CASSLVSGLGSTEAFF	TGCGCCAGCAGCTTGGTGTCTGGGCTGGGGAGCACTGAAGCTTTCTTT
NA	TRBV18	TRBD1	TRBJ2-7	CASSLGRTGVYEQYF	TGTGCCAGCTCACTGGGCCGGACAGGGGTCTACGAGCAGTACTTC
NA	TRBV9	NA	TRBJ2-7	CASSAGGEQYF	TGTGCCAGCAGTGCGGGCGGCGAGCAGTACTTC
many	TRBV12-3/TRBV12-4	TRBD1	TRBJ2-3	CASRRRQGPDTQYF	TGTGCCAGCAGGCGGCGACAGGGACCAGATACGCAGTATTTT
NA	TRBV2	TRBD1	TRBJ1-2	CASRLGQGHGYTF	TGTGCCAGCAGATTGGGACAGGGCCATGGCTACACCTTC
few	TRBV9	NA	TRBJ2-7	CASSVADRAYEQYF	TGTGCCAGCAGCGTAGCGGACAGAGCCTACGAGCAGTACTTC
many	TRBV12-3/TRBV12-4	NA	TRBJ2-3	CASSLADTRKDTQYF	TGTGCCAGCAGTTTAGCGGACACAAGAAAAGATACGCAGTATTTT
few	TRBV15	NA	TRBJ1-2	CATSRDLSGRGGYTF	TGTGCCACCAGCAGAGATTTAAGTGGGAGGGGGGGCTACACCTTC
many	TRBV7-9	NA	TRBJ1-5	CASSRGQLNQPQHF	TGTGCCAGCAGCCGCGGACAGCTTAATCAGCCCCAGCATTTT
many	TRBV18	NA	TRBJ1-1	CASSHSQSLGTEAFF	TGTGCCAGCTCCCACTCGCAGTCACTCGGCACTGAAGCTTTCTTT
few	TRBV7-9	NA	TRBJ1-5	CASSFGAFGNQPQHF	TGTGCCAGCAGCTTTGGGGCCTTTGGCAATCAGCCCCAGCATTTT
many	TRBV18	TRBD1	TRBJ1-1	CASSHGQENTEAFF	TGTGCCAGCTCACACGGACAGGAGAACACTGAAGCTTTCTTT
few	TRBV20-1	NA	TRBJ1-1	CSAIIPALNTEAFF	TGCAGTGCTATCATTCCGGCCTTGAACACTGAAGCTTTCTTT